Shown below are 9 T cell receptor beta chains from a single sample sequenced in a study of T-cell reconstitution after alpha-beta-depleted transplantation in children. Preparation of the TCRbeta library used unique molecular identifiers. TCRdb reanalysed the PCR reads using MiXCR and keeps one entry per CDR3 protein. In the table there are some 400,000 distinct CDR3 sequences, around 21% of which are singletons. The input for sequencing was PBMCs from the stem cell graft donor, taken from the stem cell graft. These receptors were collected from a human donor who donated a stem cell graft to a child with acute myeloid leukemia.

The J gene is TRBJ1-1, the V gene TRBV7-2; no clear D. The V end lost 4 bases, the J end lost 7 bases, and 13 bases lay between the germline ends. Per germline, CDR1 SGHTA and CDR2 FQGNSA. This CDR3 is built from 13 residues. Here the CDR3 DNA reads TGTGCCAGCAGCTGGCTTAGGGCGGTTGAAGCTTTCTTT. Encoded protein: CASSWLRAVEAFF.

In its sample, this clonotype was seen a few times. V gene TRBV6-5 combines with J gene TRBJ2-7, with D perhaps matching TRBD1 (5 bases). V was cut by 6 bases and J by 2 bases, with 14 bases left in between. The length of the CDR3 is 14 residues. CDR1 MNHEY and CDR2 SVGAGI come from the germline V gene. The CDR3 loop reads CASSRQSITYEQYF. DNA of the CDR3: TGTGCCAGCAGCCGACAGTCGATAACCTACGAGCAGTACTTC.

This clonotype has ten or more counts. The CDR3 nucleotides are TGTGCCAGCAGCCATCTGGGAGGGCGGTCAGATACGCAGTATTTT. Its translation: CASSHLGGRSDTQYF. V and J are TRBV7-2 and TRBJ2-3; 7 bases map to TRBD2. The CDR3 has 15 amino acids. The germline V gene encodes CDR1 SGHTA and CDR2 FQGNSA. Trimming cost V 5 bases and J 4 bases; bases outside gene matches: 9.

The CDR3 sequence is CAISAGTANSGANVLTF. For the CDR3, the DNA is TGTGCCATCAGTGCCGGGACAGCGAACTCTGGGGCCAACGTCCTGACTTTC. The chain combines TRBV10-3 with TRBJ2-6; TRBD1 matches at 7 bases. CDR1 and CDR2 (germline): ENHRY, SYGVKD. The junction had 6 bases not matched to a gene; V was cut back by 4 bases and J by 0 bases. This CDR3 has 17 amino acids.

This clonotype showed up just once. The V call is TRBV19, the J call TRBJ2-7; D possibly corresponds to TRBD2 (6 bases). Germline-derived CDR1 and CDR2 are LNHDA and SQIVND (reference sequence). V lost 7 bases and J lost 5, with 15 bases in between. The CDR3 has 13 residues. CDR3 amino acids: CASKLGGADEQYF. CDR3 coding DNA: TGTGCCAGTAAATTGGGAGGAGCCGACGAGCAGTACTTC.

This clonotype appeared many times. The rearrangement links TRBV11-2 to TRBJ1-2, with 8 bases identical to TRBD1. This CDR3 spans 13 amino acids. J gave up 8 bases and V 5 bases, and 7 bases lay outside the gene matches. CDR1 is SGHAT and CDR2 is FQNNGV in the germline V gene. The CDR3, as DNA: TGTGCCAGCAGCATATCAACAGGGGGGGGCTACACCTTC. It yields the protein CASSISTGGGYTF. The variable domain in full, completed from reference TRBV11-2 and TRBJ1-2, reads EAGVAQSPRYKIIEKRQSVAFWCNPISGHATLYWYQQILGQGPKLLIQFQNNGVVDDSQLPKDRFSAERLKGVDSTLKIQPAKLEDSAVYLCASSISTGGGYTFGSGTRLTVV.

V is TRBV20-1 and J is TRBJ1-2; 7 bases match TRBD1. Losses at the gene ends were 3 bases for V and 2 bases for J; bases not matched to a gene: 6. This CDR3 comprises 14 residues. Germline lookup yields CDR1 DFQATT and CDR2 SNEGSKA (reference sequence). The CDR3 coding sequence is TGCAGTGCTAGGAGACAGGGAGGGAACTATGGCTACACCTTC. The encoded protein is CSARRQGGNYGYTF.

V usage is TRBV27 and J usage is TRBJ2-7; D may be TRBD2 (5 bases). The V end was cut by 0 bases, the J end by 3 bases, with 12 bases between. CDR1 MNHEY and CDR2 SMNVEV come from the germline V gene (reference sequence). The CDR3 has 15 residues. The CDR3 loop reads CASSLSPGTRYEQYF. The CDR3, as DNA: TGTGCCAGCAGTTTATCGCCGGGAACGCGCTACGAGCAGTACTTC.

This clonotype was detected only a few times. The chain joins TRBV9 to TRBJ2-3; D gene uncertain. The V and J ends lost 2 bases and 3 bases respectively, with 16 bases between them. CDR3 length equals 16 residues. Per the germline V gene, CDR1 is SGDLS and CDR2 is YYNGEE. CDR3: CASSVGWGSRTDTQYF. The CDR3 DNA is TGTGCCAGCAGCGTGGGGTGGGGTTCTAGGACAGATACGCAGTATTTT. Together with reference TRBV9 and TRBJ2-3, the CDR3 gives the full variable domain: DSGVTQTPKHLITATGQRVTLRCSPRSGDLSVYWYQQSLDQGLQFLIQYYNGEERAKGNILERFSAQQFPDLHSELNLSSLELGDSALYFCASSVGWGSRTDTQYFGPGTRLTVL.